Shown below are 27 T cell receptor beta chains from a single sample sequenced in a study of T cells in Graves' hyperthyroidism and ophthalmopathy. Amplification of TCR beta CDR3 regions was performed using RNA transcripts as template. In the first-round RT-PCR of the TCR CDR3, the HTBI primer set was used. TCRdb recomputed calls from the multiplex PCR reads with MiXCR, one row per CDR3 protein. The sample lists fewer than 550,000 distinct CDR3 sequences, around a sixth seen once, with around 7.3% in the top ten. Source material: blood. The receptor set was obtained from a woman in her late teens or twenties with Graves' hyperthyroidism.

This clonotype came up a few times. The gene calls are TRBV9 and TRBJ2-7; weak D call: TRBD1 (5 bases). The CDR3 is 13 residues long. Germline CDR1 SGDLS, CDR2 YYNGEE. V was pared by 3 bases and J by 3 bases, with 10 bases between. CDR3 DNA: TGTGCCAGCAGCGACGGACAACTCTACGAGCAGTACTTC. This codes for CASSDGQLYEQYF.

CDR3 sequence reads: CASSFPGQGNEKLFF. DNA for the CDR3: TGTGCCAGCAGCTTTCCGGGACAGGGGAATGAAAAACTGTTTTTT. This chain uses TRBV7-9 with TRBJ1-4, with 10 bases aligning to TRBD1. Germline trimming cut 3 bases from V and 5 bases from J; bases unmatched to any gene: 3. Germline lookup yields CDR1 SEHNR and CDR2 FQNEAQ (reference sequence). This CDR3 contains 15 residues.

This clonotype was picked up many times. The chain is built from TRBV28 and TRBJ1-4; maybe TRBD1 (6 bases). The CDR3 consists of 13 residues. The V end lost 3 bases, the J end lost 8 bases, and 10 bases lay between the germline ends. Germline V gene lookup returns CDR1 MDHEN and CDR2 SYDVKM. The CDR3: CASSFQTGEKLFF. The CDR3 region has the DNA TGTGCCAGCAGTTTCCAAACAGGGGAAAAACTGTTTTTT.

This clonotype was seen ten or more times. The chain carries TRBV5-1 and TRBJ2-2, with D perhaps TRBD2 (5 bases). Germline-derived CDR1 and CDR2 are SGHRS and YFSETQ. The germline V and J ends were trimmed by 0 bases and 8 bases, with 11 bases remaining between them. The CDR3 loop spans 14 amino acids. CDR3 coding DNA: TGCGCCAGCAGCTTGGTCGGGGTTCCGGGGGAGCTGTTTTTT. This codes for CASSLVGVPGELFF.

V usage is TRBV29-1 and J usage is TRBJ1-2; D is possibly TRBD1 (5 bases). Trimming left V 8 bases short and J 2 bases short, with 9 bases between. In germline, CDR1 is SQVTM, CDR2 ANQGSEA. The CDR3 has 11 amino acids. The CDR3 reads CSLWGNYGYTF. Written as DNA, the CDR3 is TGCAGCCTCTGGGGCAACTATGGCTACACCTTC.

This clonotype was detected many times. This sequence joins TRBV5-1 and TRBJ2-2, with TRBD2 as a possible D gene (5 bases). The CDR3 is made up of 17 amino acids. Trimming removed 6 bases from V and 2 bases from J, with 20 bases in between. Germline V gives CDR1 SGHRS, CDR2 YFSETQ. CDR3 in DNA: TGCGCCAGCACCCCCCTCGTCGGGCTAGCTAACACCGGGGAGCTGTTTTTT. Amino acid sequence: CASTPLVGLANTGELFF.

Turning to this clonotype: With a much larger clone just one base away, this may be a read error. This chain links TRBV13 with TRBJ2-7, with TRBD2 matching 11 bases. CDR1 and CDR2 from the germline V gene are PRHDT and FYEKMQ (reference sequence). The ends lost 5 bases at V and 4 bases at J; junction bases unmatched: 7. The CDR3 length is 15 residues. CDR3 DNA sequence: TGTGCCAGCAGCCATGGTAGCGGGAGGGCATACGAGCAGTACTTC. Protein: CASSHGSGRAYEQYF.

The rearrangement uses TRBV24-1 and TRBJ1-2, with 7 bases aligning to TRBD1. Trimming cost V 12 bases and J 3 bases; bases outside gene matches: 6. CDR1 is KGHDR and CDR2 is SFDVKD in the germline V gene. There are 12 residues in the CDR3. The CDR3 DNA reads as TGTGCCGCCAAGGGGGCGGACTATGGCTACACCTTC. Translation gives CAAKGADYGYTF.

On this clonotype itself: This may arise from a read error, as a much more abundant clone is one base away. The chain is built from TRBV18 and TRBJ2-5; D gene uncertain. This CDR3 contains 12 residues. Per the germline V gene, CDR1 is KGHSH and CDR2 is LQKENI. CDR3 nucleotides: TGTACCAGCTCACCACAAGAGGAGACCCAGTACTTC. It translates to CTSSPQEETQYF. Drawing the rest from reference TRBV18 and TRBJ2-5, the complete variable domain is NAGVMQNPRHLVRRRGQEARLRCSPMKGHSHVYWYRQLPEEGLKFMVYLQKENIIDESGMPKERFSAEFPKEGPSILRIQQVVRGDSAAYFCTSSPQEETQYFGPGTRLLVL.

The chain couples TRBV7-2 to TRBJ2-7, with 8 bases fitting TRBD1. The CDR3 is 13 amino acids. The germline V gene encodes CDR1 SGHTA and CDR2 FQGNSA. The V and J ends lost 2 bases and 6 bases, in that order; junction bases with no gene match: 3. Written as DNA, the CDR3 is TGTGCCAGCAGCTTATACAGGGGGAGCGAGCAGTACTTC. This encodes CASSLYRGSEQYF. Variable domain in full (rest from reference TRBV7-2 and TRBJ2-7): GAGVSQSPSNKVTEKGKDVELRCDPISGHTALYWYRQSLGQGLEFLIYFQGNSAPDKSGLPSDRFSAERTGGSVSTLTIQRTQQEDSAVYLCASSLYRGSEQYFGPGTRLTVT.

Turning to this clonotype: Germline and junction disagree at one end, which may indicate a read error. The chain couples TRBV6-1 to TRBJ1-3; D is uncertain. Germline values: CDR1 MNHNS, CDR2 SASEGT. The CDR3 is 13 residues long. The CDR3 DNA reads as TGTGCCAGCATGACGGGCTCTGGAAACATCATATATTTT. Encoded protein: CASMTGSGNIIYF.

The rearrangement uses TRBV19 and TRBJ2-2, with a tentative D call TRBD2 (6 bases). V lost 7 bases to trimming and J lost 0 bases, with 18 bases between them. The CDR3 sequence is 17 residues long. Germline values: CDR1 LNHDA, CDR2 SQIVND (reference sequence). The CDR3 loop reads CASIGLAPDANTGELFF. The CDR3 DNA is TGTGCCAGTATAGGCCTAGCGCCCGATGCGAACACCGGGGAGCTGTTTTTT.

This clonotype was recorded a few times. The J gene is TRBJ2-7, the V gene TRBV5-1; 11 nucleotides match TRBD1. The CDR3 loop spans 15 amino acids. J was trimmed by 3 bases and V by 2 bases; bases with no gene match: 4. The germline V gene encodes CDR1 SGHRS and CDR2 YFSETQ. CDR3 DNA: TGCGCCAGCAGCTTCACCGGGACAGGGGGCTACGAGCAGTACTTC. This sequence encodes CASSFTGTGGYEQYF.

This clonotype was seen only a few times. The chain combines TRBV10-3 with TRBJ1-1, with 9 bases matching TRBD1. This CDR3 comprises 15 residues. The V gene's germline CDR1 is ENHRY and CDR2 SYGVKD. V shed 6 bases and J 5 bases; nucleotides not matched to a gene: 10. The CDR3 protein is CAIRVQGAGRTEAFF. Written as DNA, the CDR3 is TGTGCCATCAGGGTACAGGGGGCCGGGAGGACTGAAGCTTTCTTT.

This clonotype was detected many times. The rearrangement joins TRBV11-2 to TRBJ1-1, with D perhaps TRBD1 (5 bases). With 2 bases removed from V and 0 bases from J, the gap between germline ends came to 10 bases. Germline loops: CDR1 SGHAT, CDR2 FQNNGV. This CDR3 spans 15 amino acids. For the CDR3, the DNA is TGTGCCAGCAGCTTAATAGCGGGGGTGAACACTGAAGCTTTCTTT. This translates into CASSLIAGVNTEAFF.

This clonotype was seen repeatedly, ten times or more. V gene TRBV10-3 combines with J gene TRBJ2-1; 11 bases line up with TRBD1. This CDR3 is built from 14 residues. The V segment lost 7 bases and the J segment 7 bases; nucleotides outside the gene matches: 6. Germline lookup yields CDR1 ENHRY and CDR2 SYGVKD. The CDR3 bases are TGTGCCATCACGGGACAGGGGGAATGGAATGAGCAGTTCTTC. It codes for CAITGQGEWNEQFF.

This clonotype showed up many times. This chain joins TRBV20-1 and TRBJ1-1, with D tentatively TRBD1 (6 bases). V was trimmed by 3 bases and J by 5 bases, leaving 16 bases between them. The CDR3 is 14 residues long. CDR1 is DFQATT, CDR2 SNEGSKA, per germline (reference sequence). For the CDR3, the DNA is TGCAGTGCTAGCATGGCCAGGGGAGGGACTGAAGCTTTCTTT. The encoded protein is CSASMARGGTEAFF.

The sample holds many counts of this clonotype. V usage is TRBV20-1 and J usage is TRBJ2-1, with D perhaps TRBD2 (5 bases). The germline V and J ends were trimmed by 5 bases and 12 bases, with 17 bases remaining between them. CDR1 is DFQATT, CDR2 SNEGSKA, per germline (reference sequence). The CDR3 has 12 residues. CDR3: CSAGLTSTGQFF. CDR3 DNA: TGCAGTGCTGGACTCACTAGTACGGGGCAGTTCTTC.

The CDR3 here is CAITFNGQGDGGYTF. CDR3 DNA: TGTGCCATCACCTTCAATGGACAGGGTGATGGGGGCTACACCTTC. V gene TRBV10-3 combines with J gene TRBJ1-2; 8 bases match TRBD1. This CDR3 is 15 amino acids long. Looked up from germline, CDR1 is ENHRY and CDR2 is SYGVKD. J was trimmed by 8 bases and V by 7 bases; bases with no gene match: 15.

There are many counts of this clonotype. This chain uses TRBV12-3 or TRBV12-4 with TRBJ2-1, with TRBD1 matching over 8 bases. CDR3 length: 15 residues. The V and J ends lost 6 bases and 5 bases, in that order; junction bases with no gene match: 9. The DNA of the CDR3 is TGTGCCAGCAGCACTGACAGGGGATGGGACAATGAGCAGTTCTTC. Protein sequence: CASSTDRGWDNEQFF.

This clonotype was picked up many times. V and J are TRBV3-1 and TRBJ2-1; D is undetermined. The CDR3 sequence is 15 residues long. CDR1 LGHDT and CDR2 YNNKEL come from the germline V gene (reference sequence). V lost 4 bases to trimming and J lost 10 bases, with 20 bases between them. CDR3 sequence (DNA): TGTGCCAGCAGCCGACAAGTTTTCGGTCCCCAGGAGCAGTTCTTC. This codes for CASSRQVFGPQEQFF.

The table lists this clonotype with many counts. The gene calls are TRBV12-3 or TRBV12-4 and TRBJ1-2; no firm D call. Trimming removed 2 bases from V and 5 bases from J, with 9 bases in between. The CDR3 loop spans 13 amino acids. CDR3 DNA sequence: TGTGCCAGCAGTTTATGGACTCATTATGGCTACACCTTC. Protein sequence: CASSLWTHYGYTF.

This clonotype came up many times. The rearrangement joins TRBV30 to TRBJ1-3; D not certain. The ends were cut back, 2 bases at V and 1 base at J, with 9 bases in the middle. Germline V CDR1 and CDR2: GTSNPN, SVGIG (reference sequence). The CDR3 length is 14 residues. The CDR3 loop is CAWSIRLSGNTIYF. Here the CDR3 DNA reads TGTGCCTGGAGTATCCGATTGTCTGGAAACACCATATATTTT.

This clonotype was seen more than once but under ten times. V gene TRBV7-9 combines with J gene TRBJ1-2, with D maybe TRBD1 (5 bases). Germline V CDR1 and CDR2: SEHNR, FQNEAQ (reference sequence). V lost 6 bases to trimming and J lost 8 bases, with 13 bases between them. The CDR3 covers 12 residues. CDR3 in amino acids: CASSSIGDGYTF. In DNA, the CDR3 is TGTGCCAGCAGTTCTATAGGGGACGGCTACACCTTC.

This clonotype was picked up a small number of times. DNA of the CDR3: TGTGCCACCAGTGATTCAGGACTAGCCCCCGGGGAGCTGTTTTTT. Translation gives CATSDSGLAPGELFF. The chain employs TRBV24-1 and TRBJ2-2, with 8 bases aligning to TRBD2. The CDR3 consists of 15 residues. Unmatched junction bases numbered 4, after V lost 2 bases and J lost 6 bases. Germline values: CDR1 KGHDR, CDR2 SFDVKD.

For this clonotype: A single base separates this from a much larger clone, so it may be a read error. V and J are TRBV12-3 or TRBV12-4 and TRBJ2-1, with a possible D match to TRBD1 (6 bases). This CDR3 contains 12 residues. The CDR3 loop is CASSSQGNERFF. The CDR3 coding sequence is TGTGCCAGCAGTTCTCAGGGGAATGAGCGGTTCTTC.

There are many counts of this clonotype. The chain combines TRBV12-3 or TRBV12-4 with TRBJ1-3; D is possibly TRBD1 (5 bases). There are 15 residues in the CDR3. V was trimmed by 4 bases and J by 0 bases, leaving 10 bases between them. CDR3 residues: CASSSITGSGNTIYF. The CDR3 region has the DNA TGTGCCAGCAGTTCGATCACAGGCTCTGGAAACACCATATATTTT.